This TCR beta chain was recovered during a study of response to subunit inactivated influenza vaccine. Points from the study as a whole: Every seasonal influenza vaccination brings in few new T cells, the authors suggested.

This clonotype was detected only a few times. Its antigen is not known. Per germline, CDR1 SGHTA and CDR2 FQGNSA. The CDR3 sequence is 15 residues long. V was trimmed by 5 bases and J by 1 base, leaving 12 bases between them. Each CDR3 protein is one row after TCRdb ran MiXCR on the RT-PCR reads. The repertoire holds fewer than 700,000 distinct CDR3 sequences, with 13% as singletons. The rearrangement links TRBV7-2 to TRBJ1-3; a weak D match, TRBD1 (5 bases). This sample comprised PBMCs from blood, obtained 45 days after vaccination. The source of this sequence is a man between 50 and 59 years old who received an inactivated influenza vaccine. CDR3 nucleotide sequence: TGTGCCAGCAGCACCGGGGCGCAGTCTGGAAACACCATATATTTT. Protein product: CASSTGAQSGNTIYF. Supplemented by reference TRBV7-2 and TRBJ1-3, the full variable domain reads GAGVSQSPSNKVTEKGKDVELRCDPISGHTALYWYRQSLGQGLEFLIYFQGNSAPDKSGLPSDRFSAERTGGSVSTLTIQRTQQEDSAVYLCASSTGAQSGNTIYFGEGSWLTVV.